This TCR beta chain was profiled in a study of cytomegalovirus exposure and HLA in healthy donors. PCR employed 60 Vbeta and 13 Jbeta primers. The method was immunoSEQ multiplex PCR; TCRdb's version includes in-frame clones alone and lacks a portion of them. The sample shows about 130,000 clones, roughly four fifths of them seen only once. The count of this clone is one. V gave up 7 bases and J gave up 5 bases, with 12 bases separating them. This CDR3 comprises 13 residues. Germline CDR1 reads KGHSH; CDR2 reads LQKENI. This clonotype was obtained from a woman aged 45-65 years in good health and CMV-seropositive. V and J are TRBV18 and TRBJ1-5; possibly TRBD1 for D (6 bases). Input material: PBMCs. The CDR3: CASLGGLDQPQHF. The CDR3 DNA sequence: TGTGCCAGCTTGGGGGGGCTCGATCAGCCCCAGCATTTT.